These T cell receptor beta chains were read from a single sample in a study of T cell responses to AZD1222 COVID-19 vaccine. This table comes from immunoSEQ multiplex PCR, and its TCRdb copy is limited to in-frame clones, with some not included. This sample has 140,000 or so clones, with about 90% found just once. Sample: peripheral blood, taken 28 days after the second dose of the MenACWY control vaccine. These receptors were collected from an adult who received the MenACWY meningococcal vaccine as a control. Each CDR3 is given with its conserved first and last residue. D genes are given only for firm matches. Only part of the rows carry a size: once, few, many, or a class if the clone is expanded.

abundance	len	v_gene	j_gene	d_gene	CDR3nt	CDR3aa
-	16	TRBV5-4	TRBJ2-2	-	TGTGCCAGCAGCCCCGGGACGGTCGCGAACACCGGGGAGCTGTTTTTT	CASSPGTVANTGELFF
-	15	TRBV9	TRBJ2-2	TRBD1	TGTGCCAGCAGCGCACAGGGGGTAAACACCGGGGAGCTGTTTTTT	CASSAQGVNTGELFF
few	14	TRBV6-6	TRBJ1-5	-	TGTGCCAGCAGGGGGGCTGAACGCTCTTCGTCCCAGCATTTT	CASRGAERSSSQHF
-	12	TRBV30	TRBJ2-3	-	TGTGCCTGGAGTGTAGGGACAGATACGCAGTATTTT	CAWSVGTDTQYF
-	15	TRBV6-2/TRBV6-3	TRBJ2-5	TRBD2	TGTGCCAGCAGCCTAGCGGGAGGGATGGAAGAGACCCAGTACTTC	CASSLAGGMEETQYF
-	9	TRBV2	TRBJ1-5	-	TGTGCCAGCTCCCCGCCCCAGCATTTT	CASSPPQHF
-	12	TRBV12-3/TRBV12-4	TRBJ2-4	-	TGTGCCAGCAGTACCCGGACAGACGACGCAGTCTTC	CASSTRTDDAVF
-	14	TRBV5-4	TRBJ2-3	TRBD1	TGTGCCACCTTCTGGGGACAGAACACAGATACGCAGTATTTT	CATFWGQNTDTQYF
once	14	TRBV5-5	TRBJ2-3	TRBD1	TGTGCCAGCAGCTGGGGGACAGGAACGGATACGCAGTATTTT	CASSWGTGTDTQYF
-	15	TRBV7-8	TRBJ2-5	TRBD1	TGTGCCAGCACCCCGAACACAGGGGGCCAAGAGACCCAGTACTTC	CASTPNTGGQETQYF
once	15	TRBV3-1/TRBV3-2	TRBJ1-6	TRBD1	TGTGCCAGCAGCGGGCAACAGGGGAACAATTCACCCCTCCACTTT	CASSGQQGNNSPLHF
-	15	TRBV6-5	TRBJ1-2	-	TGTGCCAGCAGTACCCTTTCGACTGCTAACTATGGCTACACCTTC	CASSTLSTANYGYTF
-	16	TRBV7-8	TRBJ2-2	TRBD2	TGTGCCAGCAGCTTCCGGACTAGCGCAAACACCGGGGAGCTGTTTTTT	CASSFRTSANTGELFF
once	14	TRBV3-1/TRBV3-2	TRBJ2-7	-	TGTGCCAGCAGCGGGGGCGGGGACATTGACGAGCAGTACTTC	CASSGGGDIDEQYF
-	14	TRBV28	TRBJ2-3	TRBD1	TGTGCCAGCCGGAGACAGGGCCGGAGAGATACGCAGTATTTT	CASRRQGRRDTQYF
-	15	TRBV7-8	TRBJ2-1	-	TGTGCCAGCATCTGGGGGGGGGCGCCTTACAATGAGCAGTTCTTC	CASIWGGAPYNEQFF
-	16	TRBV5-1	TRBJ2-2	TRBD2	TGCGCCAGCAGCGAACTAGCGGGAACGAACACCGGGGAGCTGTTTTTT	CASSELAGTNTGELFF
-	17	TRBV9	TRBJ1-4	TRBD1	TGTGCCAGCAGCCCGGACAGGGAGTATGAAACTAATGAAAAACTGTTTTTT	CASSPDREYETNEKLFF
-	17	TRBV24-1	TRBJ1-4	TRBD1	TGTGCCACCAGCCCCAATCCGAACAGGGGGAGTAGTGAAAAACTGTTTTTT	CATSPNPNRGSSEKLFF
-	12	TRBV6-5	TRBJ2-2	-	TGTGCCAGCAGGGGATACACCGGGGAGCTGTTTTTT	CASRGYTGELFF
-	14	TRBV4-3	TRBJ2-3	TRBD1	TGCGCCAGCAGCCAAGCAATAATACAGGGGACGCAGTATTTT	CASSQAIIQGTQYF
-	15	TRBV10-1	TRBJ2-2	-	TGCGCCAGCAGTGATATCGGAGGGGGTACCGGGGAGCTGTTTTTT	CASSDIGGGTGELFF
few	15	TRBV20-1	TRBJ2-7	TRBD2	TGCAGTGCTAGTATCGCGGGAGGGCCTAATGACGAGCAGTACTTC	CSASIAGGPNDEQYF
-	18	TRBV7-9	TRBJ2-5	TRBD2	TGTGCCAGCAGCTCGCCCCGGGGTCGCGGGGGGGCACAAGAGACCCAGTACTTC	CASSSPRGRGGAQETQYF
once	12	TRBV11-3	TRBJ1-6	-	TGTGCCAGCGACGTGTCCCCGGGTCCCCTCCACTTT	CASDVSPGPLHF
-	14	TRBV5-8	TRBJ1-5	-	TGTGCCAGCAGCCACCGAGTCCAGGGTCAGCCCCAGCATTTT	CASSHRVQGQPQHF